This T cell receptor (beta chain) stems from a study of identical twins. This CDR3 is built from 14 residues. CDR1 MNHEY and CDR2 SVGAGI come from the germline V gene. Trimming cost V 4 bases and J 7 bases, with 11 bases left between them. One entry per CDR3 protein, called by TCRdb with MiXCR from the 5' RACE reads. The sample shows hundreds of thousands of distinct CDR3 sequences, 9% to 15% of them seen only once. This clonotype was seen many times. This sample also appeared in a second study, on yellow fever vaccine responses in identical twins.

V is TRBV6-5 and J is TRBJ1-6; no definite D call. Sequences were obtained from CD8+ T cells sorted from blood. This TCR derives from a woman under 30 in good health. Here the CDR3 DNA reads TGTGCCAGCAGTTGGACCCTCTTGAATTCACCCCTCCACTTT. Protein: CASSWTLLNSPLHF.